This T cell receptor (beta chain) emerged from a study of identical twins. The V gene lost 0 bases and the J gene lost 6 bases, with 14 bases spanning the gap. Per the germline V gene, CDR1 is DFQATT and CDR2 is SNEGSKA (reference sequence). The CDR3 contains 14 residues. With regard to this clonotype: Its antigen is undetermined.

MiXCR, applied by TCRdb to the 5' RACE reads, yields one record per CDR3 protein. Of roughly 1.6 million distinct CDR3 sequences detected, around 33% appear once; the ten largest clones hold over 0.25%. Study-level results: Among monozygotic twins, out-of-frame TCR alpha sharing exceeded what models predicted.

This chain connects TRBV20-1 to TRBJ1-1; D unresolved. The receptor was isolated from a newborn girl in good health. The sequenced sample was cord blood. The DNA for the CDR3 is TGCAGTGCTAGAGAGGGCAGCGAAGGCGCTGAAGCTTTCTTT. Amino acids: CSAREGSEGAEAFF.